This T cell receptor (beta chain) was identified during a study of T cells in Graves' hyperthyroidism and ophthalmopathy. Template material for amplifying TCR beta CDR3 regions consisted of RNA transcripts. The TCR CDR3 first-round RT-PCR relied on the HTBI primer set. Each CDR3 protein gets one entry after TCRdb re-called the multiplex PCR reads with MiXCR. The repertoire includes about 410,000 distinct CDR3 sequences, over 12% of them detected once, and roughly 13% sits in the top ten. In its sample, this clonotype was seen many times. What it binds is unknown. CDR3 length: 16 residues. Germline V gene data show CDR1 as LGHDT and CDR2 as YNNKEL (reference sequence). V was shortened by 0 bases and J by 0 bases, with 9 bases between the two germline ends. Study outcomes and limitations: Blood held most thyroid clonotypes expanded above 0.001 frequency. Ophthalmopathy onset followed model prediction by a median approximately 5.9 months. By a 13 V-J model, ophthalmopathy was set apart from stable hyperthyroidism.

Patients with uncontrolled infections, other autoimmune diseases, pregnancy or lactation were excluded. The receptor was derived from a man between 18 and 29 years old with Graves' ophthalmopathy. Sequencing was carried out using blood. The chain joins TRBV3-1 to TRBJ2-4, with D tentatively TRBD1 or TRBD2 (5 bases each). CDR3 sequence: CASSQEGVPAKNIQYF. The CDR3 DNA sequence: TGTGCCAGCAGCCAAGAGGGGGTTCCAGCCAAAAACATTCAGTACTTC.